Sequencing of this T cell receptor beta chain was carried out in a study of shared clonotypes between healthy human individuals. Broader study findings: An anticipated effect of sequencing depth on clonotype sharing among donors was recognized.

This clone was counted a single time. Its matching antigen is unknown. After removal of 3 bases from V and 2 bases from J, the junction contained 9 bases not matched to a gene. CDR3 length equals 17 residues. Germline loops: CDR1 ENHRY, CDR2 SYGVKD. The table came from immunoSEQ multiplex PCR; TCRdb's copy has only in-frame clones and leaves some out. This table holds under 600,000 clones, about 79% found once. The clonotype was recovered from a woman in her thirties or forties in good health. Some clones in this sample may be carry-over from other donors' samples. The chain uses TRBV10-3 and TRBJ1-4; 7 positions agree with TRBD1. Sequencing used PBMCs. The CDR3 reads CAISDRSRGATNEKLFF. For the CDR3, the DNA is TGTGCCATCAGTGATCGGTCCAGGGGGGCGACTAATGAAAAACTGTTTTTT.